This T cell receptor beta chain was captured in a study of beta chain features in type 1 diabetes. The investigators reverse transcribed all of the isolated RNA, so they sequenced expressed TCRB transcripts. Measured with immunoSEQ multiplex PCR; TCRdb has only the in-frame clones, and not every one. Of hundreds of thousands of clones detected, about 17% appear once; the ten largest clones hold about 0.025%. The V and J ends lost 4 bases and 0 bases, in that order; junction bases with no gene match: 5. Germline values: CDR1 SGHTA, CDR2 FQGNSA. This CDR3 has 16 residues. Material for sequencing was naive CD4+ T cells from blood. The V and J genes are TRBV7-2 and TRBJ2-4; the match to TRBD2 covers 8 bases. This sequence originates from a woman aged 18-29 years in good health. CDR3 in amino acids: CASSSRGGGAKNIQYF. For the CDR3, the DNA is TGTGCCAGCAGCTCACGGGGGGGAGGAGCCAAAAACATTCAGTACTTC. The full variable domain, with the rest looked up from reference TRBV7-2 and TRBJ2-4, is GAGVSQSPSNKVTEKGKDVELRCDPISGHTALYWYRQSLGQGLEFLIYFQGNSAPDKSGLPSDRFSAERTGGSVSTLTIQRTQQEDSAVYLCASSSRGGGAKNIQYFGAGTRLSVL.